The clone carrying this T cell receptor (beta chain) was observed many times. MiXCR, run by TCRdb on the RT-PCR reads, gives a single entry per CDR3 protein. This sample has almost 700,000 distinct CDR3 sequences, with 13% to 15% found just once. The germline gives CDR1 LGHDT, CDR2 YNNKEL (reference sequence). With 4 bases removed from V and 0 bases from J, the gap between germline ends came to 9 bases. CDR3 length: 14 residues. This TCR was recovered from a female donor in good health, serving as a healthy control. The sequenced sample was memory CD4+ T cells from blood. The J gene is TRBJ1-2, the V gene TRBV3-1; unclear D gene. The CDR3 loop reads CASSLGPANYGYTF. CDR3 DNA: TGTGCCAGCAGCCTAGGACCAGCTAACTATGGCTACACCTTC. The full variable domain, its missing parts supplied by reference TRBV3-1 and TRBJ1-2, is DTAVSQTPKYLVTQMGNDKSIKCEQNLGHDTMYWYKQDSKKFLKIMFSYNNKELIINETVPNRFSPKSPDKAHLNLHINSLELGDSAVYFCASSLGPANYGYTFGSGTRLTVV.